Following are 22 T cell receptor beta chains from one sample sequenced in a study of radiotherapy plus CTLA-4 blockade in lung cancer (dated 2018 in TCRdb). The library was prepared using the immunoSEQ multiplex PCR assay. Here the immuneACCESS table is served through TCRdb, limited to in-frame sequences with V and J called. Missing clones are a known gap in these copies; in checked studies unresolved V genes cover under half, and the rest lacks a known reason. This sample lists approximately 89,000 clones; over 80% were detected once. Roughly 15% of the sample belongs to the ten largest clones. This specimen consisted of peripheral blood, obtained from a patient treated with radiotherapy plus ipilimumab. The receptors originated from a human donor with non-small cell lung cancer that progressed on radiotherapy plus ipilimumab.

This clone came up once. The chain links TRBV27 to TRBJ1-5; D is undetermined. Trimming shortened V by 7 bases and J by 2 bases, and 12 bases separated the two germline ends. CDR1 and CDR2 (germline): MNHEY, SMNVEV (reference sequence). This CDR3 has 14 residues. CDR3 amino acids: CASTTQMGNQPQHF. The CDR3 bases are TGTGCCAGCACAACACAGATGGGCAATCAGCCCCAGCATTTT.

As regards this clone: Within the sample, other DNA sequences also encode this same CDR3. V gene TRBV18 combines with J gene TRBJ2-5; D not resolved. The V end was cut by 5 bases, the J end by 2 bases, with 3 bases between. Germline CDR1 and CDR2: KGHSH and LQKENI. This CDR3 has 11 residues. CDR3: CASSSQETQYF. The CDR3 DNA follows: TGTGCCAGCTCATCACAAGAGACCCAGTACTTC.

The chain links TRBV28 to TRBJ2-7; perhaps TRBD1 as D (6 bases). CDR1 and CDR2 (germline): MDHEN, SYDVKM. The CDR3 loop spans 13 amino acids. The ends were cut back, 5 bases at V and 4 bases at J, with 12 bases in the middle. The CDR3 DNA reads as TGTGCCAGCAGTATAACAGGGTTTTACGAGCAGTACTTC. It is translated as CASSITGFYEQYF.

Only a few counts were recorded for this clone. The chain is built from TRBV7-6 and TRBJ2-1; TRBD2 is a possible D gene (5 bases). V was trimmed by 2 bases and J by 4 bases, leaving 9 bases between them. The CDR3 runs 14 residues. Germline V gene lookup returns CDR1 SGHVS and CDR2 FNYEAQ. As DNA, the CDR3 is TGTGCCAGCAGCTTACCGGGATTATACAATGAGCAGTTCTTC. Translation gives CASSLPGLYNEQFF.

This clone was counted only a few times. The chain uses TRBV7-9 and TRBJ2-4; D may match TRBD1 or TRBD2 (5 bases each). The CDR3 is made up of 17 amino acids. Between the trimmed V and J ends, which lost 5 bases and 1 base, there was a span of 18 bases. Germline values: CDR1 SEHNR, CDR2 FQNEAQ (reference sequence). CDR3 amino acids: CASSPGYGVEAKNIQYF. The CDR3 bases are TGTGCCAGCAGCCCAGGGTACGGGGTTGAGGCCAAAAACATTCAGTACTTC.

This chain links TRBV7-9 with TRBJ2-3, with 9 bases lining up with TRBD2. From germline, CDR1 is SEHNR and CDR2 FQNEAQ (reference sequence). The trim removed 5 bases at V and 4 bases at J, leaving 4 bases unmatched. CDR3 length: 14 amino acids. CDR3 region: CASSRGGAADTQYF. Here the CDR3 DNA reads TGTGCCAGCAGCCGCGGGGGGGCCGCAGATACGCAGTATTTT.

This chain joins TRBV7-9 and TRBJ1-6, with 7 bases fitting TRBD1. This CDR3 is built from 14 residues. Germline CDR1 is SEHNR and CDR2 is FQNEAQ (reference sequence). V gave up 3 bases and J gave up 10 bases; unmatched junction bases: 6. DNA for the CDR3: TGTGCCAGCAGCTTGGGGACAGCTCGATCACCCCTCCACTTT. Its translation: CASSLGTARSPLHF.

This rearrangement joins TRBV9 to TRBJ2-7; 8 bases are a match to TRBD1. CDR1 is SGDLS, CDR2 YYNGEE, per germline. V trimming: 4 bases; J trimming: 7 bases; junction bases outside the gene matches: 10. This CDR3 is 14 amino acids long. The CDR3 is CASSPGQGTGEQYF. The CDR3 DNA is TGTGCCAGCAGCCCTGGACAGGGAACAGGGGAGCAGTACTTC.

CDR3 coding DNA: TGTGCCAGCAGTTTCTGGCCCTCCTACGAGCAGTACTTC. It yields the protein CASSFWPSYEQYF. The chain recombines TRBV5-4 with TRBJ2-7; D unresolved. The CDR3 is made up of 13 amino acids. Germline V gene data show CDR1 as SGHNT and CDR2 as YYREEE (reference sequence). V lost 5 bases to trimming and J lost 0 bases, with 9 bases between them. Based on the CDR3 plus reference TRBV5-4 and TRBJ2-7, the full variable domain is ETGVTQSPTHLIKTRGQQVTLRCSSQSGHNTVSWYQQALGQGPQFIFQYYREEENGRGNFPPRFSGLQFPNYSSELNVNALELDDSALYLCASSFWPSYEQYFGPGTRLTVT.

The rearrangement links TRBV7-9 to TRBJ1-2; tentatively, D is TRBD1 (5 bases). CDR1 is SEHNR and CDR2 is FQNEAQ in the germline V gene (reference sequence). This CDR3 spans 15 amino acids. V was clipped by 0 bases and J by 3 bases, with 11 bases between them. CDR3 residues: CASSLAAGNDYGYTF. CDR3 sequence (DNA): TGTGCCAGCAGCTTAGCGGCAGGGAATGACTATGGCTACACCTTC.

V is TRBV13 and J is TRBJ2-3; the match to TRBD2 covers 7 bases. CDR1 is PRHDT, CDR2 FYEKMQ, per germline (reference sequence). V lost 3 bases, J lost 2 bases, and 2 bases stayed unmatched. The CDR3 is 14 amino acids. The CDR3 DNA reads TGTGCCAGCAGCTTCGGGGGGACCACAGATACGCAGTATTTT. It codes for CASSFGGTTDTQYF.

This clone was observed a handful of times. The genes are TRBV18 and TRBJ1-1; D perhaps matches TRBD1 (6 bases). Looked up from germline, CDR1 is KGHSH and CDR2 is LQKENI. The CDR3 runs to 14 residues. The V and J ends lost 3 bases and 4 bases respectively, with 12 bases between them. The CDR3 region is CASSPRGASTEAFF. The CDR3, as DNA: TGTGCCAGCTCACCTCGGGGGGCGTCCACTGAAGCTTTCTTT.

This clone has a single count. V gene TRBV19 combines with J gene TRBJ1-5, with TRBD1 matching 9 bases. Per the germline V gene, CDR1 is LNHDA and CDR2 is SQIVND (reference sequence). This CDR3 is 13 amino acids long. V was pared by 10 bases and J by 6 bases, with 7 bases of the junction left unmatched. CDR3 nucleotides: TGTGCCACCGATGACAGGGGGTCTCAGCCCCAGCATTTT. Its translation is CATDDRGSQPQHF. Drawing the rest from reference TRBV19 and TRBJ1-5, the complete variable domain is DGGITQSPKYLFRKEGQNVTLSCEQNLNHDAMYWYRQDPGQGLRLIYYSQIVNDFQKGDIAEGYSVSREKKESFPLTVTSAQKNPTAFYLCATDDRGSQPQHFGDGTRLSIL.

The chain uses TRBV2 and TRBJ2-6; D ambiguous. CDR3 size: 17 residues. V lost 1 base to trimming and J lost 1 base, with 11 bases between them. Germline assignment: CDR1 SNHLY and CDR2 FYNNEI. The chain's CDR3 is CASSEGSEWSGANVLTF. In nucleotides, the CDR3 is TGTGCCAGCAGTGAAGGCAGTGAATGGTCTGGGGCCAACGTCCTGACTTTC. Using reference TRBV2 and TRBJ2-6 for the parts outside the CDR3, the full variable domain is EPEVTQTPSHQVTQMGQEVILRCVPISNHLYFYWYRQILGQKVEFLVSFYNNEISEKSEIFDDQFSVERPDGSNFTLKIRSTKLEDSAMYFCASSEGSEWSGANVLTFGAGSRLTVL.

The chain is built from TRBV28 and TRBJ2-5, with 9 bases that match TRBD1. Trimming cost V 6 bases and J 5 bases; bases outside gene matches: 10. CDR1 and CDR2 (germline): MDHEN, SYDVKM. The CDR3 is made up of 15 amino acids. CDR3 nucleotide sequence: TGTGCCAGCAGAGAACAGGGGGCCAGGAGCGAGACCCAGTACTTC. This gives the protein CASREQGARSETQYF. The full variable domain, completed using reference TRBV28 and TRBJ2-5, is DVKVTQSSRYLVKRTGEKVFLECVQDMDHENMFWYRQDPGLGLRLIYFSYDVKMKEKGDIPEGYSVSREKKERFSLILESASTNQTSMYLCASREQGARSETQYFGPGTRLLVL.

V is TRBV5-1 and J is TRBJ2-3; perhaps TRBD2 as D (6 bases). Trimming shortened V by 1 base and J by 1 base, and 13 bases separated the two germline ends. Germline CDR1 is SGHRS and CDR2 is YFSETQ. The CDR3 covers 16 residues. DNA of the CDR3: TGCGCCAGCAGCTTGTGGGGGGACTCCCGCACAGATACGCAGTATTTT. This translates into CASSLWGDSRTDTQYF.

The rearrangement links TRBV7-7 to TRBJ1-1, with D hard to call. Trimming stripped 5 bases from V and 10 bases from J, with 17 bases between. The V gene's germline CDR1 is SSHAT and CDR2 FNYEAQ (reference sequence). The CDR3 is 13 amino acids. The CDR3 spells CASSLSPSSPAFF. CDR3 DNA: TGTGCCAGCAGCCTCTCACCCTCCTCCCCAGCTTTCTTT.

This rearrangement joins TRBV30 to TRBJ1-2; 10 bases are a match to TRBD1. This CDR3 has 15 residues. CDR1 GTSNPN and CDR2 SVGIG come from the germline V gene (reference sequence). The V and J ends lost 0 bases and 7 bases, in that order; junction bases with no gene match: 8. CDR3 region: CAWSVRGGQGFGYTF. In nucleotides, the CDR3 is TGTGCCTGGAGTGTACGTGGGGGACAGGGGTTTGGCTACACCTTC. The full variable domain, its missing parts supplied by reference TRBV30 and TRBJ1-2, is SQTIHQWPATLVQPVGSPLSLECTVEGTSNPNLYWYRQAAGRGLQLLFYSVGIGQISSEVPQNLSASRPQDRQFILSSKKLLLSDSGFYLCAWSVRGGQGFGYTFGSGTRLTVV.

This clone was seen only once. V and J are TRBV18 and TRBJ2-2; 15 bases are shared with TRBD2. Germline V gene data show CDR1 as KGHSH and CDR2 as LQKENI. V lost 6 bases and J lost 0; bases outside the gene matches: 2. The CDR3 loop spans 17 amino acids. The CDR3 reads CASSRTSGGANTGELFF. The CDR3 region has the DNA TGTGCCAGCTCGCGGACTAGCGGGGGGGCGAACACCGGGGAGCTGTTTTTT.

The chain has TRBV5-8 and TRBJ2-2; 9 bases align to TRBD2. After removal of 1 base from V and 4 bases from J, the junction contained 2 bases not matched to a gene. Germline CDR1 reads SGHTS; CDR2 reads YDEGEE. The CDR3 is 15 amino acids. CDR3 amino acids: CASSLLGLATGELFF. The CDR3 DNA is TGTGCCAGCAGCTTGTTGGGACTAGCCACCGGGGAGCTGTTTTTT.

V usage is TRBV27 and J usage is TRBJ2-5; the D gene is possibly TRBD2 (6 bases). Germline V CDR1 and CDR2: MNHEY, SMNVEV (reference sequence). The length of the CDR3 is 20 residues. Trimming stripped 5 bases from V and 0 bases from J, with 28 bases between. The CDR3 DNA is TGTGCCAGCAGTCCACTTGGGGGGAGACACCTCAAAATGTACCAAGAGACCCAGTACTTC. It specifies CASSPLGGRHLKMYQETQYF.

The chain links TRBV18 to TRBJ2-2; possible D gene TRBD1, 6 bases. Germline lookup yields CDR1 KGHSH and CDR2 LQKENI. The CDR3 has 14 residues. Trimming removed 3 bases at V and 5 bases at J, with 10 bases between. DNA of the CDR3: TGTGCCAGCTCACCGAAACAGGGTACCGGGGAGCTGTTTTTT. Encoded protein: CASSPKQGTGELFF.